This T cell receptor beta chain was found in a study of cytotoxic CD8 clonotypes in ibrutinib-treated CLL. Study overall: After a median of about six years, roughly 14 patients stayed remitted and some 12 progressed; responses had been partial in 24 and complete in 2. An average of around 250,000 productive templates and 94,082 productive rearrangements was obtained per sample. Broader study findings: Baseline clonality exceeded age-matched healthy donors and tracked circulating CD8+ T-cell counts. Clonality was higher at ibrutinib response and returned toward baseline at progression.

Clones were sequenced by immunoSEQ multiplex PCR, and TCRdb holds only the in-frame ones, with some missing. Among 20,000 to 25,000 clones listed, approximately 71% were seen once. The CDR3 totals 13 residues. The germline V gene has CDR1 SGHRS and CDR2 YFSETQ. The V end lost 4 bases, the J end lost 0 bases, and 7 bases lay between the germline ends. With regard to this clone: Antigen specificity is unknown.

This sample comprised PBMCs, obtained after 12 months of ibrutinib treatment. The origin of this receptor is a human donor with chronic lymphocytic leukemia. This chain links TRBV5-1 with TRBJ1-1; D unclear. Here the CDR3 DNA reads TGCGCCAGCAGCCTCCCCCTGAACACTGAAGCTTTCTTT. Encoded protein: CASSLPLNTEAFF.